This TCR beta chain was captured by sequencing in a study of beta chain features in type 1 diabetes. Study outcomes and limitations: Shortening of TCRB CDR3s, moderate but significant, appeared in all four CD4+ subsets of Type 1 diabetes patients.

Germline V CDR1 and CDR2: SGHTA, FQGNSA. The CDR3 totals 11 residues. CD4+ cells of the naive, central memory, regulatory and stem cell-like memory types were sorted via CD45RO/CCR7/CD25/CD127/CD95/CD27. Reverse transcription of all isolated RNA meant that expressed TCRB transcripts were sequenced. This table comes from immunoSEQ multiplex PCR, and its TCRdb copy is limited to in-frame clones, with some not included. The sample carries approximately 250,000 clones, 16% recorded once. A remark on this clone: The antigen remains unidentified.

The J gene is TRBJ2-5, the V gene TRBV7-2; D is unresolved. The specimen sequenced was naive CD4+ T cells from blood. This clonotype was obtained from a young man with type 1 diabetes. The CDR3 sequence is CASGEQETQYF. CDR3 bases: TGTGCATCTGGAGAACAAGAGACCCAGTACTTC.